A selection of T cell receptor beta chains follows, all from one sample in a study of cytomegalovirus exposure and HLA in healthy donors. Method: immunoSEQ multiplex PCR; TCRdb's copy keeps in-frame clones and lacks some. The table has a few hundred thousand clones, approximately 84% seen once; the top ten hold more than 0.45%. Sample: PBMCs. The receptors here all came from a woman aged 35 to 49 in good health and CMV-seronegative. Each CDR3 is given with its conserved first and last residue. The D gene is left open where the match is weak. Part of the rows lack a size; the others show once, few, many or a class for expanded clones.

TRBJ1-6 | TRBV5-1 | once | TRBD1 | CASSSTSGQGNSPLHF | TGCGCCAGCAGCTCGACGTCCGGACAGGGGAATTCACCCCTCCACTTT
TRBJ1-1 | TRBV27 | once | - | CASRPGATPLAEAFF | TGTGCCAGCAGGCCTGGGGCAACCCCCCTCGCTGAAGCTTTCTTT
TRBJ1-1 | TRBV4-3 | - | - | CASSQSGGLGTEAFF | TGCGCCAGCAGCCAGTCCGGGGGGCTCGGGACTGAAGCTTTCTTT
TRBJ1-1 | TRBV21-1 | - | - | CASSGPIGQGGTEAFF | TGTGCCAGCAGCGGCCCAATAGGACAGGGTGGGACTGAAGCTTTCTTT
TRBJ2-6 | TRBV6-5 | few | TRBD1 | CASSYGDSSGANVLTF | TGTGCCAGCAGTTATGGGGACAGCTCTGGGGCCAACGTCCTGACTTTC
TRBJ1-1 | TRBV18 | - | TRBD1 | CASSPPLGQGAEAFF | TGTGCCAGCTCACCACCCCTAGGACAGGGCGCTGAAGCTTTCTTT
TRBJ2-7 | TRBV28 | - | - | CASSLRGGQGNEQYF | TGTGCCAGCAGTTTAAGAGGCGGGCAGGGGAACGAGCAGTACTTC
TRBJ2-5 | TRBV5-4 | - | TRBD2 | CASSSGAGEDWYQETQYF | TGTGCCAGCAGCTCCGGGGCGGGGGAGGATTGGTACCAAGAGACCCAGTACTTC
TRBJ2-5 | TRBV12-5 | - | TRBD1 | CASGLVQGRWEETQYF | TGTGCTAGTGGTTTGGTACAGGGGCGTTGGGAAGAGACCCAGTACTTC
TRBJ2-1 | TRBV11-2 | - | TRBD2 | CASSLENGVAGPNNEQFF | TGTGCCAGCAGCTTAGAGAATGGGGTAGCGGGGCCGAACAATGAGCAGTTCTTC
TRBJ1-3 | TRBV7-8 | - | - | CASSLGEQGFSGNTIYF | TGTGCCAGCAGCCTAGGGGAACAGGGTTTCTCTGGAAACACCATATATTTT
TRBJ1-2 | TRBV2 | - | - | CASRTGYYGYTF | TGTGCCAGCAGAACGGGGTACTATGGCTACACCTTC
TRBJ1-2 | TRBV4-1 | - | - | CASRRGSGYTF | TGCGCCTCCCGGCGGGGTTCGGGCTACACCTTC
TRBJ1-2 | TRBV6-5 | - | - | CASSYGRATGYTF | TGTGCCAGCAGTTACGGCAGGGCAACTGGCTACACCTTC